Listed below are T cell receptor beta chains from one sample, sequenced in a study of Ad26.COV2.S vaccination and SARS-CoV-2 variants. The data were produced by immunoSEQ multiplex PCR, yet TCRdb's version contains in-frame clones alone and is incomplete. The top ten clones hold 3% to 4% of a sample with a few hundred thousand clones, about 90% of them seen once. The input for sequencing was peripheral blood, taken in a trial of Ad26.COV2.S vaccine versus placebo. The receptors derive from a person aged 18-60 years who received the Ad26.COV2.S COVID-19 vaccine or a placebo. CDR3s include the opening cysteine and the closing phenylalanine or tryptophan. D genes are given only for firm matches. Size is omitted from some rows. Given values are once, few, many or a class for expanded clones.

v_call: TRBV14; d_call: NA; clone_size: NA; j_call: TRBJ2-7; cdr3_length: 14; cdr3_nt: TGTGCCAGCAGTGTCATCGGCCGAGCCTACGAGCAGTACTTC; cdr3_aa: CASSVIGRAYEQYF
v_call: TRBV6-4; d_call: NA; clone_size: NA; j_call: TRBJ1-4; cdr3_length: 15; cdr3_nt: TGTGCCAGCAGTGACGCTCAGGCAACTAATGAAAAACTGTTTTTT; cdr3_aa: CASSDAQATNEKLFF
v_call: TRBV27; d_call: NA; clone_size: NA; j_call: TRBJ1-1; cdr3_length: 13; cdr3_nt: TGTGCCAGCAGTCTCAGAGAGAACACTGAAGCTTTCTTT; cdr3_aa: CASSLRENTEAFF
v_call: TRBV12-3/TRBV12-4; d_call: NA; clone_size: NA; j_call: TRBJ2-1; cdr3_length: 13; cdr3_nt: TGTGCCAGCAGTTTCTCCAACCTGGGTGGGCAGTTCTTC; cdr3_aa: CASSFSNLGGQFF
v_call: TRBV5-1; d_call: NA; clone_size: few; j_call: TRBJ1-1; cdr3_length: 17; cdr3_nt: TGCGCCAGCAGCTTGGCCCACGGGGCGGTGGTGAACACTGAAGCTTTCTTT; cdr3_aa: CASSLAHGAVVNTEAFF
v_call: TRBV6-6; d_call: TRBD1; clone_size: NA; j_call: TRBJ1-1; cdr3_length: 15; cdr3_nt: TGTGCCAGCAGTTATGCGACAGGGGTGGACACTGAAGCTTTCTTT; cdr3_aa: CASSYATGVDTEAFF
v_call: TRBV6-5; d_call: NA; clone_size: NA; j_call: TRBJ2-1; cdr3_length: 15; cdr3_nt: TGTGCCAGCAGTTACTCGGGGTCGGGGAAGAATGAGCAGTTCTTC; cdr3_aa: CASSYSGSGKNEQFF
v_call: TRBV5-1; d_call: TRBD1; clone_size: NA; j_call: TRBJ2-1; cdr3_length: 14; cdr3_nt: TGCGCCAGCAGCTTTGGAGAACAGGGGAATGAGCAGTTCTTC; cdr3_aa: CASSFGEQGNEQFF
v_call: TRBV7-2; d_call: NA; clone_size: NA; j_call: TRBJ1-1; cdr3_length: 16; cdr3_nt: TGTGCCAGCAGTTCGGGGGGGGCGCGCCGGAACACTGAAGCTTTCTTT; cdr3_aa: CASSSGGARRNTEAFF
v_call: TRBV2; d_call: NA; clone_size: NA; j_call: TRBJ1-1; cdr3_length: 11; cdr3_nt: TGTGCCAGCAGTGACAGGGTTGAAGCTTTCTTT; cdr3_aa: CASSDRVEAFF
v_call: TRBV7-8; d_call: NA; clone_size: NA; j_call: TRBJ1-4; cdr3_length: 18; cdr3_nt: TGTGCCAGCAGCTCTAAAATTCGGGGGGCTGCAACTAATGAAAAACTGTTTTTT; cdr3_aa: CASSSKIRGAATNEKLFF
v_call: TRBV6-2/TRBV6-3; d_call: NA; clone_size: NA; j_call: TRBJ2-6; cdr3_length: 13; cdr3_nt: TGTGCCAGCAGCTTCTCTGGGGCCAACGTCCTGACTTTC; cdr3_aa: CASSFSGANVLTF
v_call: TRBV5-1; d_call: TRBD2; clone_size: NA; j_call: TRBJ2-5; cdr3_length: 15; cdr3_nt: TGCGCCAGCAGCTTGGTTGATAGCGGGAGTGGGACCCAGTACTTC; cdr3_aa: CASSLVDSGSGTQYF
v_call: TRBV27; d_call: TRBD1; clone_size: NA; j_call: TRBJ2-5; cdr3_length: 13; cdr3_nt: TGTGCCAGCAGCCGGGACAGGGAAGAGACCCAGTACTTC; cdr3_aa: CASSRDREETQYF
v_call: TRBV19; d_call: NA; clone_size: once; j_call: TRBJ1-2; cdr3_length: 14; cdr3_nt: TGTGCCACCTCAAATCGGGCGGGGAACTATGGCTACACCTTC; cdr3_aa: CATSNRAGNYGYTF
v_call: TRBV10-1; d_call: TRBD1; clone_size: NA; j_call: TRBJ2-2; cdr3_length: 13; cdr3_nt: TGCGCCAGCAAGACAGGGGGTGCCGGGGAGCTGTTTTTT; cdr3_aa: CASKTGGAGELFF
v_call: TRBV6-6; d_call: TRBD1; clone_size: NA; j_call: TRBJ1-1; cdr3_length: 13; cdr3_nt: TGTGCCAGCAGAACAGGGGGTGTAAGTGAAGCTTTCTTT; cdr3_aa: CASRTGGVSEAFF
v_call: TRBV28; d_call: TRBD2; clone_size: NA; j_call: TRBJ2-7; cdr3_length: 13; cdr3_nt: TGTGCCAGCAAACTAGCGGGGCCCTACGAGCAGTACTTC; cdr3_aa: CASKLAGPYEQYF
v_call: TRBV9; d_call: TRBD2; clone_size: once; j_call: TRBJ2-3; cdr3_length: 17; cdr3_nt: TGTGCCAGCAGCGTAGGGGCTAGCGGGGGGAGGAGAGATACGCAGTATTTT; cdr3_aa: CASSVGASGGRRDTQYF
v_call: TRBV28; d_call: NA; clone_size: once; j_call: TRBJ1-2; cdr3_length: 14; cdr3_nt: TGTGCCAGCAGGGTCACAGGGACTAACTATGGCTACACCTTC; cdr3_aa: CASRVTGTNYGYTF
v_call: TRBV6-6; d_call: NA; clone_size: NA; j_call: TRBJ2-1; cdr3_length: 15; cdr3_nt: TGTGCCAGCAGCTACACGGGTAGCTCCTACAATGAGCAGTTCTTC; cdr3_aa: CASSYTGSSYNEQFF
v_call: TRBV7-3; d_call: TRBD1; clone_size: NA; j_call: TRBJ2-2; cdr3_length: 16; cdr3_nt: TGTGCCAGCAGATCAACCGGGACAGGGACCACCGGGGAGCTGTTTTTT; cdr3_aa: CASRSTGTGTTGELFF
v_call: TRBV9; d_call: TRBD2; clone_size: once; j_call: TRBJ2-1; cdr3_length: 14; cdr3_nt: TGTGCCAGCGGGTTGAGCGGGGGAACTAATGAGCAGTTCTTC; cdr3_aa: CASGLSGGTNEQFF
v_call: TRBV12-3/TRBV12-4; d_call: NA; clone_size: NA; j_call: TRBJ1-1; cdr3_length: 12; cdr3_nt: TGTGCCAGCAGTACCCCCGCTGGGCGGGCTTTCTTT; cdr3_aa: CASSTPAGRAFF
v_call: TRBV15; d_call: TRBD2; clone_size: NA; j_call: TRBJ2-7; cdr3_length: 16; cdr3_nt: TGTGCCACCAGCAGAGACGGTAGCGGGGGGTGGTACGAGCAGTACTTC; cdr3_aa: CATSRDGSGGWYEQYF
v_call: TRBV4-3; d_call: TRBD1; clone_size: NA; j_call: TRBJ1-3; cdr3_length: 16; cdr3_nt: TGCGCCAGCAGCCAAGATGAGGGGGCTGGTGGAAACACCATATATTTT; cdr3_aa: CASSQDEGAGGNTIYF